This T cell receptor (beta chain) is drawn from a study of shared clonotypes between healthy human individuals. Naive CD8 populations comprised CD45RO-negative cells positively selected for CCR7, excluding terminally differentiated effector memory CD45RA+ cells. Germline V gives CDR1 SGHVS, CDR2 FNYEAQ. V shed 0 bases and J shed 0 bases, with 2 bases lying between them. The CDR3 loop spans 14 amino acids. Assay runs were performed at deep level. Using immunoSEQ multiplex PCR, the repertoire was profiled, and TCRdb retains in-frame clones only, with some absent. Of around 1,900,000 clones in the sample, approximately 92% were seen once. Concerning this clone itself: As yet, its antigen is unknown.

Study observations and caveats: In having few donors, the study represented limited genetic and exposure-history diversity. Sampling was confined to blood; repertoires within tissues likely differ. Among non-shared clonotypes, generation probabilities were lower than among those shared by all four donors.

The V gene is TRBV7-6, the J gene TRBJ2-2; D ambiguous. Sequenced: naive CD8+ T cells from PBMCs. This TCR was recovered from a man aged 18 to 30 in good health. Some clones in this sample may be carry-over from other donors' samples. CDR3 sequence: CASSLAPNTGELFF. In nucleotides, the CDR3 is TGTGCCAGCAGCTTAGCTCCGAACACCGGGGAGCTGTTTTTT.